This TCR beta chain was recovered during a study of breast tumors, draining lymph nodes, adjacent tissues. The study, taken as a whole, reports: Tumors had less TCR diversity than lymph nodes, more than nontumor tissue. Data fit most tumor T cells coming from lymph node, expanding in tumor.

TCRdb reprocessed the multiplex PCR reads via MiXCR and lists one record per CDR3 protein. Among some 140,000 distinct CDR3 sequences, about a fifth were seen once, and the ten largest hold under 3%. Samples came from axillary lymph nodes draining the breast cancer. On this clonotype: No antigen is known for it.

The V gene's germline CDR1 is SGHRS and CDR2 YFSETQ. Losses at the gene ends were 4 bases for V and 11 bases for J; bases not matched to a gene: 10. The CDR3 is 13 residues long. The gene calls are TRBV5-1 and TRBJ1-1; TRBD1 agrees at 8 bases. This TCR was recovered from a female donor with breast cancer. Some clones in this sample may be carry-over from other donors' samples. The sequenced material came from axillary lymph node tissue. Here the CDR3 reads CASSPIGQGVAFF. The CDR3 bases are TGCGCCAGCAGCCCCATCGGACAGGGAGTGGCTTTCTTT.